The next 27 T cell receptor beta chains were all read from a single sample in a study of response to subunit inactivated influenza vaccine. TCRdb ran MiXCR on the RT-PCR reads and lists one entry per CDR3 protein. The sample consists of about 500,000 distinct CDR3 sequences, around 13% of them appearing once. The specimen comprised PBMCs from blood, sampled more than 35 days after vaccination. These receptors originate from a man aged 45 to 65 who received an inactivated influenza vaccine.

The chain has TRBV27 and TRBJ2-1; 7 bases are shared with TRBD1. Germline-derived CDR1 and CDR2 are MNHEY and SMNVEV (reference sequence). V shed 5 bases, J shed 12 bases, and the junction held 10 bases outside the gene matches. The CDR3 covers 13 residues. The DNA of the CDR3 is TGTGCCAGCAGTGCACAGGGGAACCACCGGCAGTTCTTC. It encodes CASSAQGNHRQFF.

This clonotype occurred a few times. The V gene is TRBV9, the J gene TRBJ1-1, with D unresolved. CDR3 length: 14 amino acids. The ends were cut back, 0 bases at V and 2 bases at J, with 8 bases in the middle. Germline assignment: CDR1 SGDLS and CDR2 YYNGEE. CDR3 in DNA: TGTGCCAGCAGCGTAGGGGGTGCTAACACTGAAGCTTTCTTT. Translating gives CASSVGGANTEAFF.

The chain is built from TRBV5-1 and TRBJ2-3; 8 bases agree with TRBD1. This CDR3 has 14 amino acids. CDR1 SGHRS and CDR2 YFSETQ come from the germline V gene. V was clipped by 5 bases and J by 4 bases; unmatched bases: 6. The CDR3 bases are TGCGCCAGCAGGGCAGGGGGCGCCTCAGATACGCAGTATTTT. This translates into CASRAGGASDTQYF.

The sample holds a few counts of this clonotype. The chain recombines TRBV24-1 with TRBJ2-1, with TRBD2 matching over 9 bases. J lost 0 bases, V lost 7 bases, and 12 bases had no gene match. Germline CDR1 and CDR2: KGHDR and SFDVKD. The CDR3 consists of 18 residues. As DNA, the CDR3 is TGTGCCACCAGCGGGGGACTAGCAGCCTCTTACTCCTACAATGAGCAGTTCTTC. It specifies CATSGGLAASYSYNEQFF.

Ten or more counts support this clonotype. J is TRBJ2-1 and V is TRBV20-1; D not resolved. This CDR3 has 11 residues. The ends were cut back, 5 bases at V and 8 bases at J, with 10 bases in the middle. Germline CDR1 reads DFQATT; CDR2 reads SNEGSKA (reference sequence). The CDR3 spells CSAPGGYEQFF. DNA for the CDR3: TGCAGTGCTCCGGGTGGTTATGAGCAGTTCTTC.

The sample holds a few counts of this clonotype. This chain links TRBV12-3 or TRBV12-4 with TRBJ2-5; the D is unclear. This CDR3 contains 16 residues. The germline V and J ends were trimmed by 3 bases and 0 bases, with 14 bases remaining between them. CDR3 DNA sequence: TGTGCCAGCAGTTTCGGCAAACGGAGTAACCAAGAGACCCAGTACTTC. Protein sequence: CASSFGKRSNQETQYF.

This clonotype showed up just a few times. The gene calls are TRBV5-1 and TRBJ2-7; TRBD1 aligns across 9 bases. V lost 0 bases and J lost 3; bases outside the gene matches: 7. The CDR3 has 16 amino acids. Germline V gives CDR1 SGHRS, CDR2 YFSETQ. This CDR3 is CASSLAGTGSFYEQYF. CDR3 bases: TGCGCCAGCAGCTTGGCAGGGACAGGGAGCTTCTACGAGCAGTACTTC.

The sample holds a few counts of this clonotype. This sequence joins TRBV4-3 and TRBJ2-7; TRBD1 might be the D (6 bases). V was shortened by 0 bases and J by 3 bases, with 15 bases between the two germline ends. This CDR3 is built from 16 residues. Germline CDR1 and CDR2: LGHNA and YSLEER. The CDR3 sequence: CASSQDTISTGYEQYF. Written as DNA, the CDR3 is TGCGCCAGCAGCCAAGACACGATATCGACAGGCTACGAGCAGTACTTC.

CDR3 sequence (DNA): TGTGCCAGCAGCTTATTTGGGCGGGAGGGGGTCCAGTACTTC. Protein product: CASSLFGREGVQYF. The chain uses TRBV7-2 and TRBJ2-5; 9 bases line up with TRBD2. This CDR3 has 14 residues. With V trimmed by 2 bases and J by 10 bases, 8 bases remained unmatched. Germline V lookup: CDR1 SGHTA, CDR2 FQGNSA.

At least ten counts were recorded for this clonotype. The chain is built from TRBV5-5 and TRBJ2-2, with TRBD2 matching over 9 bases. CDR1 is SGHKS and CDR2 is YYEKEE in the germline V gene (reference sequence). The CDR3 is 16 amino acids. Losses at the gene ends were 0 bases for V and 4 bases for J; bases not matched to a gene: 4. The CDR3 DNA reads as TGTGCCAGCAGCTTGGGTAGCGGGAGCCTCACCGGGGAGCTGTTTTTT. Translation gives CASSLGSGSLTGELFF.

This clonotype was seen more than once but under ten times. The chain employs TRBV28 and TRBJ2-5; the D is unclear. Germline V gene sequence: CDR1 MDHEN, CDR2 SYDVKM. The CDR3 covers 14 residues. V was cut by 7 bases and J by 1 base, with 13 bases left in between. The CDR3 sequence: CASTPAEIQETQYF. The DNA of the CDR3 is TGTGCCAGCACCCCGGCGGAGATCCAAGAGACCCAGTACTTC.

The V call is TRBV9, the J call TRBJ2-7, with 12 bases lining up with TRBD1. Germline trimming cut 3 bases from V and 7 bases from J; bases unmatched to any gene: 8. The germline gives CDR1 SGDLS, CDR2 YYNGEE. The CDR3 sequence is 15 residues long. The CDR3 spells CASSATGQGAMEQYF. The CDR3 DNA reads TGTGCCAGCAGCGCTACGGGACAGGGGGCAATGGAGCAGTACTTC.

The J gene is TRBJ2-6, the V gene TRBV28, with 7 bases that match TRBD1. Germline CDR1 reads MDHEN; CDR2 reads SYDVKM. This CDR3 contains 18 residues. J lost 2 bases, V lost 2 bases, and 9 bases had no gene match. The CDR3 loop reads CASSLHPGQRAGANVLTF. The CDR3 DNA is TGTGCCAGCAGTTTACATCCGGGACAGAGGGCTGGGGCCAACGTCCTGACTTTC.

This clonotype was counted between two and nine times. The V and J genes are TRBV20-1 and TRBJ2-1; D possibly corresponds to TRBD1 (5 bases). Deletions cut 3 bases from V and 5 bases from J, with 8 bases between. CDR3 length: 12 amino acids. Germline assignment: CDR1 DFQATT and CDR2 SNEGSKA (reference sequence). CDR3 sequence (DNA): TGCAGTGCTAGTACAGGCCACAATGAGCAGTTCTTC. Translated, it gives CSASTGHNEQFF.

The chain uses TRBV20-1 and TRBJ1-3; 9 positions match TRBD1. Germline lookup yields CDR1 DFQATT and CDR2 SNEGSKA (reference sequence). The V gene end was trimmed by 6 bases and the J gene end by 4 bases; junction bases not matched to a gene: 7. The CDR3 runs 14 residues. As DNA, the CDR3 is TGCAGTGCGTCACAGGGGGCTGGAGGAAACACCATATATTTT. Translated, it gives CSASQGAGGNTIYF.

This clonotype was found many times. The chain couples TRBV29-1 to TRBJ2-1; perhaps TRBD2 as D (5 bases). Between the trimmed V and J ends, which lost 3 bases and 7 bases, there was a span of 16 bases. CDR3 size: 14 residues. CDR1 is SQVTM, CDR2 ANQGSEA, per germline. The CDR3 region has the DNA TGCAGCGTTGATAAGGCAGGACTTTGGAATGAGCAGTTCTTC. This encodes CSVDKAGLWNEQFF.

The chain joins TRBV9 to TRBJ2-7; D gene ambiguous. The CDR3 runs to 15 residues. The germline CDR1 and CDR2 sequences are SGDLS and YYNGEE. Trimming pared 0 bases from V and 5 bases from J, leaving 15 bases between. CDR3 nucleotide sequence: TGTGCCAGCAGCGTAGGCTGGGCTCGTTCCAACGAGCAGTACTTC. It codes for CASSVGWARSNEQYF.

This clonotype was seen many times. This chain uses TRBV18 with TRBJ2-1; 13 nucleotides match TRBD2. The junction had 10 bases not matched to a gene; V was cut back by 3 bases and J by 14 bases. Germline V gene sequence: CDR1 KGHSH, CDR2 LQKENI. The CDR3 is 15 amino acids. This CDR3 reads CASSPETGTSGVEFF. CDR3 nucleotide sequence: TGTGCCAGCTCACCCGAGACCGGGACTAGCGGGGTCGAGTTCTTC. The whole variable domain, filled in from reference TRBV18 and TRBJ2-1, reads NAGVMQNPRHLVRRRGQEARLRCSPMKGHSHVYWYRQLPEEGLKFMVYLQKENIIDESGMPKERFSAEFPKEGPSILRIQQVVRGDSAAYFCASSPETGTSGVEFFGPGTRLTVL.

This chain uses TRBV7-2 with TRBJ2-7; unclear D gene. In germline, CDR1 is SGHTA, CDR2 FQGNSA. V was clipped by 1 base and J by 0 bases, with 7 bases between them. CDR3 length equals 14 residues. This CDR3 reads CASSLETLSYEQYF. The CDR3 DNA reads TGTGCCAGCAGCTTAGAGACTCTCTCCTACGAGCAGTACTTC.

V and J are TRBV18 and TRBJ2-7, with TRBD1 identical over 7 bases. CDR3 length equals 15 residues. Per germline, CDR1 KGHSH and CDR2 LQKENI. J gave up 5 bases and V 3 bases, and 10 bases lay outside the gene matches. The CDR3 spells CASSPRDRANHEQYF. The CDR3 DNA is TGTGCCAGCTCACCCCGGGACAGAGCTAACCACGAGCAGTACTTC.

The J gene is TRBJ1-3, the V gene TRBV11-2; D is undetermined. V was cut by 2 bases and J by 0 bases, with 8 bases left in between. The CDR3 extends over 15 amino acids. Germline CDR1 is SGHAT and CDR2 is FQNNGV. The CDR3 protein is CASSLIRSSGNTIYF. The CDR3 DNA sequence: TGTGCCAGCAGCTTAATACGAAGCTCTGGAAACACCATATATTTT.

The chain combines TRBV29-1 with TRBJ2-7; maybe TRBD1 (6 bases). The CDR3 spans 14 residues. The V end was cut by 0 bases, the J end by 3 bases, with 12 bases between. Germline values: CDR1 SQVTM, CDR2 ANQGSEA. CDR3 region: CSVEDQTGFYEQYF. CDR3 sequence (DNA): TGCAGCGTTGAAGATCAGACAGGTTTCTACGAGCAGTACTTC.

This rearrangement joins TRBV20-1 to TRBJ2-3; 7 bases map to TRBD1. The CDR3 contains 12 residues. Trimming removed 2 bases from V and 6 bases from J; junction bases left unmatched: 2. Germline CDR1 and CDR2: DFQATT and SNEGSKA (reference sequence). The CDR3 sequence is CSARKGQDTQYF. The CDR3 coding sequence is TGCAGTGCTAGAAAGGGACAGGATACGCAGTATTTT.

This clonotype was detected many times. The CDR3 sequence is CASRTTGAAFF. The DNA for the CDR3 is TGTGCCAGCAGGACCACAGGGGCGGCTTTCTTT. The chain joins TRBV27 to TRBJ1-1; 7 nucleotides align to TRBD1. The length of the CDR3 is 11 residues. Germline CDR1 is MNHEY and CDR2 is SMNVEV (reference sequence). V lost 6 bases to trimming and J lost 11 bases; unmatched junction nucleotides: 6.

The chain is built from TRBV11-2 and TRBJ2-1; 8 bases match TRBD1. V was pared by 4 bases and J by 6 bases, with 5 bases of the junction left unmatched. CDR1 and CDR2 (germline): SGHAT, FQNNGV. This CDR3 spans 14 amino acids. DNA for the CDR3: TGTGCCAGCAGCTCACAGGGGGACCTCAATGAGCAGTTCTTC. It codes for CASSSQGDLNEQFF.

The chain carries TRBV29-1 and TRBJ1-1; D is possibly TRBD1 (5 bases). Trimming took 4 bases from V and 0 from J, leaving 15 bases between them. CDR3 length: 15 residues. From germline, CDR1 is SQVTM and CDR2 ANQGSEA. The CDR3 sequence is CSVGRTRGMNTEAFF. In DNA, the CDR3 is TGCAGCGTTGGAAGGACACGCGGCATGAACACTGAAGCTTTCTTT.

This clonotype was seen a handful of times. The rearrangement links TRBV25-1 to TRBJ1-1; D is perhaps TRBD1 (5 bases). This CDR3 contains 11 residues. CDR1 is MGHDK and CDR2 is SYGVNS in the germline V gene. Between the trimmed V and J ends, which lost 10 bases and 4 bases, there was a span of 10 bases. CDR3 sequence (DNA): TGTGCCACCACGGGGGGCACTGAAGCTTTCTTT. It codes for CATTGGTEAFF.